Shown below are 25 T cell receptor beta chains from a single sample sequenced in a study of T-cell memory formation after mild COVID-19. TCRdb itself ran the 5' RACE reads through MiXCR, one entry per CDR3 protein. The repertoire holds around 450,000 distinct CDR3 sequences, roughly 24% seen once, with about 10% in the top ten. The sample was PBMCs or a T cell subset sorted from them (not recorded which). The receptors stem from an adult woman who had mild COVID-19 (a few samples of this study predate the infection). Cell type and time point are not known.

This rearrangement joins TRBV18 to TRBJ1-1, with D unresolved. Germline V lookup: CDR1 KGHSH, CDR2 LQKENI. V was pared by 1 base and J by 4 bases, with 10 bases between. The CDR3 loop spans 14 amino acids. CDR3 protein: CASSPRDIGTEAFF. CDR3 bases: TGTGCCAGCTCACCACGCGATATTGGCACTGAAGCTTTCTTT.

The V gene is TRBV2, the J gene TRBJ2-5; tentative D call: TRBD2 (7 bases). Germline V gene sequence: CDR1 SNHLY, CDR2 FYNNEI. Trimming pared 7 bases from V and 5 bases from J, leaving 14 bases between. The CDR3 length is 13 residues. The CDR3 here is CASKTGRGETQYF. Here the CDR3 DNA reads TGTGCCAGCAAAACAGGGCGGGGGGAGACCCAGTACTTC.

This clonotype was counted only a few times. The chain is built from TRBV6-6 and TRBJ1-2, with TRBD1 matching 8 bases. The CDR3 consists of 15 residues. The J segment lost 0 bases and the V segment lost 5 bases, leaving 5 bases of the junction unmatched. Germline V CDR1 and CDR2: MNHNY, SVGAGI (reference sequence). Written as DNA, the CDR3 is TGTGCCAGCAGTGCCTCGGGACAGGCTAACTATGGCTACACCTTC. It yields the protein CASSASGQANYGYTF.

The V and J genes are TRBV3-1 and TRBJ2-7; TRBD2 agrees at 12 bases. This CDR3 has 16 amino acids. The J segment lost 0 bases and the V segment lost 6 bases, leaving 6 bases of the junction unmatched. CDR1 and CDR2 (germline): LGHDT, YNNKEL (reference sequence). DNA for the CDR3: TGTGCCAGCAGTCAGGGACTAGCGGGCCACTCCTACGAGCAGTACTTC. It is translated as CASSQGLAGHSYEQYF.

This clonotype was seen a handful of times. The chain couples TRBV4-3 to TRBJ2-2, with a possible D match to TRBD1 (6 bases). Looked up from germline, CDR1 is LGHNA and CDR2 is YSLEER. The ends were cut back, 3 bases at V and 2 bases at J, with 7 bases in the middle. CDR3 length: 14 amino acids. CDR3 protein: CASSQDRNTGELFF. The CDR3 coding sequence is TGCGCCAGCAGCCAGGACAGAAACACCGGGGAGCTGTTTTTT.

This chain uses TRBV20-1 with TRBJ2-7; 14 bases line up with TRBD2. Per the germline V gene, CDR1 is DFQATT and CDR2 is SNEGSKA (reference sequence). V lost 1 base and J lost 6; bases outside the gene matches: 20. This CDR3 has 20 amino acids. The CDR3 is CSARASDFGTSGSSGTEQYF. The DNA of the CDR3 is TGCAGTGCTAGAGCGAGCGATTTTGGGACTAGCGGGAGTTCGGGGACCGAGCAGTACTTC.

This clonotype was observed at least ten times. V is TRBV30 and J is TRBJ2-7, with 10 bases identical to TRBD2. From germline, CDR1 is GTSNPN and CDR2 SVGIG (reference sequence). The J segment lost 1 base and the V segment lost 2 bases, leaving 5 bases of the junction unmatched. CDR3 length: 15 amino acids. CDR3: CAWSNGLAVSYEQYF. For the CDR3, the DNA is TGTGCCTGGAGTAACGGACTAGCGGTATCCTACGAGCAGTACTTC. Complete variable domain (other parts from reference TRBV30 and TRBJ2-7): SQTIHQWPATLVQPVGSPLSLECTVEGTSNPNLYWYRQAAGRGLQLLFYSVGIGQISSEVPQNLSASRPQDRQFILSSKKLLLSDSGFYLCAWSNGLAVSYEQYFGPGTRLTVT.

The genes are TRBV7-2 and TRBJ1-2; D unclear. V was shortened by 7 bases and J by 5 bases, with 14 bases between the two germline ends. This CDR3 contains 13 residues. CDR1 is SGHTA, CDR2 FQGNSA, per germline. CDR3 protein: CASIGNSGYGYTF. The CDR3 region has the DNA TGTGCCAGCATCGGGAATTCGGGGTATGGCTACACCTTC.

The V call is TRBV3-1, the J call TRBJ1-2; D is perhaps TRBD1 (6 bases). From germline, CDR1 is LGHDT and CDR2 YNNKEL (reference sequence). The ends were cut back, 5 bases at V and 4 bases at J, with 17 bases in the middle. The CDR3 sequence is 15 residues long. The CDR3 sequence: CASSDPAQGSYGYTF. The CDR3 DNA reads TGTGCCAGCAGCGACCCCGCACAGGGAAGCTATGGCTACACCTTC.

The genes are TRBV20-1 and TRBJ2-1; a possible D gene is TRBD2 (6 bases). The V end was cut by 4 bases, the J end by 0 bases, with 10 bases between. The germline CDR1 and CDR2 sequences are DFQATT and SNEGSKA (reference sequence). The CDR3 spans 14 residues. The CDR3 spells CSANRENSYNEQFF. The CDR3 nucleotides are TGCAGTGCTAACCGGGAGAACTCCTACAATGAGCAGTTCTTC.

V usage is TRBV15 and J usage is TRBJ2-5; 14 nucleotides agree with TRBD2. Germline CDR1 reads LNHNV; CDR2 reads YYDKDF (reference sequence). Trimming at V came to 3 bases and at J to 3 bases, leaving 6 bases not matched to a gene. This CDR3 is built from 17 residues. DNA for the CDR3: TGTGCCACCAGCAGGCCGGGACTAGCGGGGGCCGAAGAGACCCAGTACTTC. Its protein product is CATSRPGLAGAEETQYF.

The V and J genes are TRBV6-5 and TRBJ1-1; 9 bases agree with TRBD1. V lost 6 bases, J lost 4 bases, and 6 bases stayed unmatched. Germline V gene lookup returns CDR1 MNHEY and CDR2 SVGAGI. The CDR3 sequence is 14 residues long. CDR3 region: CASRDDRGGTEAFF. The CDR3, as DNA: TGTGCCAGCAGAGATGACAGGGGGGGCACTGAAGCTTTCTTT.

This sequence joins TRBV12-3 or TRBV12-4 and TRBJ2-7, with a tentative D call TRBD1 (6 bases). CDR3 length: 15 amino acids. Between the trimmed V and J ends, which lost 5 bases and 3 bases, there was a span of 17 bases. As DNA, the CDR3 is TGTGCCAGCAGTCTAAGGTCCTCACAGGGCTACGAGCAGTACTTC. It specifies CASSLRSSQGYEQYF.

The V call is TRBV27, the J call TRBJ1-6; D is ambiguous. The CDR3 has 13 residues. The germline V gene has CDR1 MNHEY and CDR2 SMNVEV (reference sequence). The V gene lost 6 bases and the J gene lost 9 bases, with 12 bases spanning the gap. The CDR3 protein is CASSGYFGSPLHF. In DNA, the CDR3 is TGTGCCAGCAGCGGGTACTTCGGTTCACCCCTCCACTTT.

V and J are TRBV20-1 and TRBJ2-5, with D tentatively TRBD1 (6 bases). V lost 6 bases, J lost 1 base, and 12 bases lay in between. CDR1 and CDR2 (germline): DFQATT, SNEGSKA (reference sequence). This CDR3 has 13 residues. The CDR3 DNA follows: TGCAGTGCCAAGGGGGAGCGCCAAGAGACCCAGTACTTC. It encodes CSAKGERQETQYF.

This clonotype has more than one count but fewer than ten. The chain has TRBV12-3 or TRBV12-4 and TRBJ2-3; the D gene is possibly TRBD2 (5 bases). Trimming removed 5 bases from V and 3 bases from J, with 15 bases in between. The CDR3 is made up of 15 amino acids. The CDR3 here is CASSPQSGMTDTQYF. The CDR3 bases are TGTGCCAGCAGTCCCCAGTCGGGGATGACAGATACGCAGTATTTT.

CDR3 nucleotides: TGTGCCTGGCTCCGAGGACAGGGTTTCCCCTACGAGCAGTACTTC. Translation gives CAWLRGQGFPYEQYF. This chain links TRBV30 with TRBJ2-7; TRBD1 matches 8 bases. This CDR3 has 15 residues. CDR1 is GTSNPN, CDR2 SVGIG, per germline (reference sequence). V trimming: 5 bases; J trimming: 2 bases; junction bases outside the gene matches: 11.

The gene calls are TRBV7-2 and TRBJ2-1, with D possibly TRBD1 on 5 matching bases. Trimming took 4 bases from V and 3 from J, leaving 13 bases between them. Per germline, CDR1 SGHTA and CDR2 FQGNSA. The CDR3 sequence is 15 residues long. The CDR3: CASSSPLTVYNEQFF. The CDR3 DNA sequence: TGTGCCAGCAGCTCCCCACTGACAGTCTACAATGAGCAGTTCTTC. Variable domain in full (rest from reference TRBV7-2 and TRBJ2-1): GAGVSQSPSNKVTEKGKDVELRCDPISGHTALYWYRQSLGQGLEFLIYFQGNSAPDKSGLPSDRFSAERTGGSVSTLTIQRTQQEDSAVYLCASSSPLTVYNEQFFGPGTRLTVL.

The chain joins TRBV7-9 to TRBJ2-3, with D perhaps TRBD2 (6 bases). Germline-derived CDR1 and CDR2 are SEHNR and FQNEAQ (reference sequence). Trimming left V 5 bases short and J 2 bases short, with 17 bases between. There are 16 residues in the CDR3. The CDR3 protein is CASSLSGRRATDTQYF. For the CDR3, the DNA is TGTGCCAGCAGCCTCTCGGGGAGGCGGGCCACAGATACGCAGTATTTT.

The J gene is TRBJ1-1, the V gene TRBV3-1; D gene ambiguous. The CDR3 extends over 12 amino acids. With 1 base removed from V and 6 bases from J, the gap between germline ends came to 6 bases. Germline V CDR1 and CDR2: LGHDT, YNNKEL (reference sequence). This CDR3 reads CASSQGVSEAFF. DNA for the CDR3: TGTGCCAGCAGCCAAGGGGTCTCTGAAGCTTTCTTT. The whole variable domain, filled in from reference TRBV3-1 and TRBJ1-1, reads DTAVSQTPKYLVTQMGNDKSIKCEQNLGHDTMYWYKQDSKKFLKIMFSYNNKELIINETVPNRFSPKSPDKAHLNLHINSLELGDSAVYFCASSQGVSEAFFGQGTRLTVV.

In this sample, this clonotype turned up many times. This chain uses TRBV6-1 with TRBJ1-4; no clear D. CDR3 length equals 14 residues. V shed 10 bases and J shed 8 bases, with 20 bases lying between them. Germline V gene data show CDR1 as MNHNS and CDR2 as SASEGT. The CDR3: CAINWTPGGEKLFF. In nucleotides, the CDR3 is TGTGCCATAAACTGGACTCCCGGAGGAGAAAAACTGTTTTTT.

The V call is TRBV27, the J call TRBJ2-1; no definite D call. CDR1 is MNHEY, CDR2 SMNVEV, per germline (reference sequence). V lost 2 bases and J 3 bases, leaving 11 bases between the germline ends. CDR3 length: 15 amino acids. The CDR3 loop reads CASSLKINYYNEQFF. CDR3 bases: TGTGCCAGCAGTTTAAAGATTAACTACTACAATGAGCAGTTCTTC.

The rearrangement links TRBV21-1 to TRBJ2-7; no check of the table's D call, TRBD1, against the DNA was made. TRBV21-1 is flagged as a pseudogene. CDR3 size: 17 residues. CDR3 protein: CASSPWPTGQGIDEQYF. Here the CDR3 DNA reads TGTGCCAGCAGCCCATGGCCGACGGGACAGGGCATCGACGAGCAGTACTTC.

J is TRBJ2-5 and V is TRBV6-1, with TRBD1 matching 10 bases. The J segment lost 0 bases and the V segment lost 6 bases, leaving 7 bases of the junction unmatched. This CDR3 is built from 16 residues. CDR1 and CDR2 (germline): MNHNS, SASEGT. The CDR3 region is CASSSPGQGYQETQYF. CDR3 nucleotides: TGTGCCAGCAGCTCACCGGGACAGGGGTACCAAGAGACCCAGTACTTC.

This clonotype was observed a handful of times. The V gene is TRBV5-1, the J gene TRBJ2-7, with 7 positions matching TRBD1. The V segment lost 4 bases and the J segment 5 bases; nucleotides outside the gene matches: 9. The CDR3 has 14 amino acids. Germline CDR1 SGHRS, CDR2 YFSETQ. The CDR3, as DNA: TGCGCCAGCAGCCCTTGGGACAGCGAGGACGAGCAGTACTTC. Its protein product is CASSPWDSEDEQYF.